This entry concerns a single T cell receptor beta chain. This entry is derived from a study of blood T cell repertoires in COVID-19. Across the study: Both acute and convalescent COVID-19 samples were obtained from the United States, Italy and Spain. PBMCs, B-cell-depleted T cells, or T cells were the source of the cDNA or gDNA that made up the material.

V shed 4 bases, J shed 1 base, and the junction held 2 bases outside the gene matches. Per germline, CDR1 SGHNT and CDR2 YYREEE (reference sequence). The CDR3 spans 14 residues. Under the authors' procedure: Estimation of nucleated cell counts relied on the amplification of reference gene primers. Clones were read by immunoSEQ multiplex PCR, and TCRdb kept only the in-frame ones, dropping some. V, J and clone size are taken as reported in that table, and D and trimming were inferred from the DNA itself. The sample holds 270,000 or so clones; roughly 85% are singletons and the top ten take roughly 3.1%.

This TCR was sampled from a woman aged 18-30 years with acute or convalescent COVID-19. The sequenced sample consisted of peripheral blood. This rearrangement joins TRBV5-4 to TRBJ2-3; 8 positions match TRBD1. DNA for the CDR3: TGTGCCAGCAGCCCGGGACAGGGCACAGATACGCAGTATTTT. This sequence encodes CASSPGQGTDTQYF.